These 16 T cell receptor beta chains came from one sample sequenced in a study of cytomegalovirus exposure and HLA in healthy donors. It was with 60 Vbeta and 13 Jbeta primers that the PCR ran. Data came from immunoSEQ multiplex PCR; TCRdb stores just in-frame clones and leaves some out. The sample lists some 150,000 clones, around three quarters seen once, with 3.7% in the top ten. The sample taken for sequencing was PBMCs. These receptor sequences come from a man in his thirties or forties in good health and CMV-seropositive.

This rearrangement joins TRBV5-1 to TRBJ2-1; D is perhaps TRBD1 (6 bases). Germline V gives CDR1 SGHRS, CDR2 YFSETQ. V was trimmed by 2 bases and J by 7 bases, leaving 10 bases between them. The CDR3 is made up of 13 amino acids. Here the CDR3 DNA reads TGCGCCAGCAGCTTAACAGGGTTTAATGAGCAGTTCTTC. Its translation: CASSLTGFNEQFF. The complete variable domain, with remaining parts taken from reference TRBV5-1 and TRBJ2-1, reads KAGVTQTPRYLIKTRGQQVTLSCSPISGHRSVSWYQQTPGQGLQFLFEYFSETQRNKGNFPGRFSGRQFSNSRSEMNVSTLELGDSALYLCASSLTGFNEQFFGPGTRLTVL.

V and J are TRBV11-2 and TRBJ1-2; D possibly corresponds to TRBD1 (6 bases). The V end lost 4 bases, the J end lost 8 bases, and 20 bases lay between the germline ends. The germline CDR1 and CDR2 sequences are SGHAT and FQNNGV. The CDR3 totals 15 residues. The CDR3 here is CASSSLYRDTGGYTF. CDR3 DNA: TGTGCCAGCAGCTCGCTGTACCGGGACACGGGGGGCTACACCTTC.

The chain carries TRBV2 and TRBJ2-5; 7 bases agree with TRBD1. Trimming at V came to 6 bases and at J to 3 bases, leaving 4 bases not matched to a gene. The germline V gene has CDR1 SNHLY and CDR2 FYNNEI. The CDR3 spans 13 residues. The CDR3 DNA is TGTGCCAGCAGGCCCGGGACAGAAGAGACCCAGTACTTC. Protein product: CASRPGTEETQYF.

This clone showed up just a few times. The chain couples TRBV6-5 to TRBJ2-7; 7 positions match TRBD1. The germline V gene encodes CDR1 MNHEY and CDR2 SVGAGI. This CDR3 has 11 residues. V was clipped by 7 bases and J by 8 bases; unmatched bases: 5. This chain's CDR3 is CASTTGEKQYF. The CDR3 DNA is TGTGCCAGCACAACAGGGGAAAAGCAGTACTTC.

As to this clone: This sample also contains other DNA sequences that code for the same CDR3. The gene calls are TRBV30 and TRBJ2-2, with 9 bases matching TRBD1. The CDR3 is made up of 13 amino acids. V shed 3 bases, J shed 4 bases, and the junction held 0 bases outside the gene matches. Germline V gene lookup returns CDR1 GTSNPN and CDR2 SVGIG (reference sequence). CDR3 in DNA: TGTGCCTGGAGGGGACAGGGCACCGGGGAGCTGTTTTTT. Protein sequence: CAWRGQGTGELFF.

The chain recombines TRBV9 with TRBJ2-5, with D perhaps TRBD2 (5 bases). CDR3 length: 16 amino acids. V lost 2 bases and J lost 2, with 16 bases in between. Germline V gene data show CDR1 as SGDLS and CDR2 as YYNGEE. CDR3 region: CASSVSPSGGQETQYF. The CDR3 DNA reads TGTGCCAGCAGCGTCTCCCCCAGCGGAGGACAAGAGACCCAGTACTTC.

The chain has TRBV6-5 and TRBJ2-7, with 8 bases fitting TRBD1. The CDR3 is made up of 15 amino acids. Germline CDR1 MNHEY, CDR2 SVGAGI. V lost 5 bases and J lost 3; bases outside the gene matches: 9. CDR3 residues: CASSPQGGLLYEQYF. DNA of the CDR3: TGTGCCAGCAGTCCACAGGGGGGCCTTCTCTACGAGCAGTACTTC.

V is TRBV10-3 and J is TRBJ2-7; TRBD2 aligns across 12 bases. The CDR3 loop spans 15 amino acids. Germline lookup yields CDR1 ENHRY and CDR2 SYGVKD. V lost 10 bases, J lost 1 base, and 8 bases stayed unmatched. The CDR3 DNA reads as TGTGCCACCTCGTCTACTAGCGGGGGGTCCTACGAGCAGTACTTC. Protein product: CATSSTSGGSYEQYF.

V usage is TRBV5-1 and J usage is TRBJ1-1; possibly TRBD1 for D (5 bases). Germline-derived CDR1 and CDR2 are SGHRS and YFSETQ. The CDR3 extends over 14 amino acids. V was trimmed by 0 bases and J by 5 bases, leaving 11 bases between them. In nucleotides, the CDR3 is TGCGCCAGCAGCTTGGCGGGGGTGGAGACTGAAGCTTTCTTT. Translating gives CASSLAGVETEAFF.

The sample holds a few counts of this clone. The V gene is TRBV30, the J gene TRBJ1-6; the D is unclear. The CDR3 consists of 15 residues. The V gene lost 3 bases and the J gene lost 5 bases, with 14 bases spanning the gap. Germline V lookup: CDR1 GTSNPN, CDR2 SVGIG (reference sequence). Written as DNA, the CDR3 is TGTGCCTGGAGCCCCAACTCGATTAATAATTCACCCCTCCACTTT. This sequence encodes CAWSPNSINNSPLHF.

Turning to this clone: Within the sample, other DNA sequences also encode this same CDR3. The chain has TRBV10-3 and TRBJ2-7; D call uncertain. Looked up from germline, CDR1 is ENHRY and CDR2 is SYGVKD. Deletions cut 4 bases from V and 3 bases from J, with 4 bases between. There are 11 residues in the CDR3. This CDR3 is CAISAGYEQYF. The CDR3 bases are TGTGCCATCAGTGCGGGCTACGAGCAGTACTTC.

For this clone: The sample carries other DNA sequences with the same CDR3. The chain joins TRBV9 to TRBJ1-6; D is possibly TRBD1 (6 bases). Trimming removed 0 bases from V and 7 bases from J, with 8 bases in between. The CDR3 is 14 residues long. Looked up from germline, CDR1 is SGDLS and CDR2 is YYNGEE. The DNA for the CDR3 is TGTGCCAGCAGCGTAGAACAGGGCAATTCACCCCTCCACTTT. Its translation is CASSVEQGNSPLHF.

CDR3 residues: CASSFSGTGSSGANVLTF. The CDR3 region has the DNA TGCGCCAGCAGCTTTTCCGGGACAGGGAGCTCTGGGGCCAACGTCCTGACTTTC. The genes are TRBV5-1 and TRBJ2-6, with TRBD1 matching over 9 bases. This CDR3 has 18 amino acids. The junction had 6 bases not matched to a gene; V was cut back by 2 bases and J by 0 bases. The germline CDR1 and CDR2 sequences are SGHRS and YFSETQ. Filled out from reference TRBV5-1 and TRBJ2-6, the complete variable domain reads KAGVTQTPRYLIKTRGQQVTLSCSPISGHRSVSWYQQTPGQGLQFLFEYFSETQRNKGNFPGRFSGRQFSNSRSEMNVSTLELGDSALYLCASSFSGTGSSGANVLTFGAGSRLTVL.

The sample holds a few counts of this clone. The chain combines TRBV2 with TRBJ1-2; no clear D. This CDR3 spans 15 amino acids. Per the germline V gene, CDR1 is SNHLY and CDR2 is FYNNEI. V was trimmed by 2 bases and J by 2 bases, leaving 12 bases between them. This CDR3 reads CASSEMRGNNYGYTF. In DNA form, the CDR3 reads TGTGCCAGCAGTGAAATGCGGGGAAACAACTATGGCTACACCTTC.

This clone was counted once. The chain uses TRBV7-2 and TRBJ1-3, with TRBD1 matching 10 bases. The length of the CDR3 is 14 residues. The germline gives CDR1 SGHTA, CDR2 FQGNSA. The ends lost 3 bases at V and 6 bases at J; junction bases unmatched: 2. CDR3: CASSFGTGVNTIYF. The CDR3, as DNA: TGTGCCAGCAGCTTCGGGACAGGGGTAAACACCATATATTTT.

The CDR3 nucleotides are TGTGCCAGCAGGATGGACAAAGGTGAAAAACTGTTTTTT. Translated: CASRMDKGEKLFF. The chain joins TRBV6-1 to TRBJ1-4; maybe TRBD1 (5 bases). This CDR3 is 13 amino acids long. Germline CDR1 is MNHNS and CDR2 is SASEGT. Trimming removed 6 bases at V and 7 bases at J, with 12 bases between.